These 17 T cell receptor beta chains share one sample of origin, sequenced in a study of T cells in Graves' hyperthyroidism and ophthalmopathy. Amplification of TCR beta CDR3 regions used RNA as the template. The study used the HTBI primer set for a first-round RT-PCR of the TCR CDR3. TCRdb re-called the multiplex PCR reads with MiXCR, one entry per CDR3 protein. The sample has approximately 400,000 distinct CDR3 sequences, around 16% seen once. The specimen was blood. These TCRs come from a woman aged 18 to 35 with Graves' hyperthyroidism that later progressed to Graves' ophthalmopathy.

The CDR3 reads CASSYRTVNYEQYF. The CDR3 nucleotides are TGTGCCAGCAGTTACAGGACAGTCAACTACGAGCAGTACTTC. This sequence joins TRBV13 and TRBJ2-7; D is possibly TRBD1 (6 bases). This CDR3 spans 14 amino acids. In germline, CDR1 is PRHDT, CDR2 FYEKMQ (reference sequence). Deletions cut 6 bases from V and 3 bases from J, with 15 bases between.

The chain is built from TRBV6-1 and TRBJ2-7, with 9 nucleotides matching TRBD1. Unmatched junction bases numbered 9, after V lost 7 bases and J lost 2 bases. CDR3 length: 15 amino acids. Germline CDR1 is MNHNS and CDR2 is SASEGT. The CDR3 coding sequence is TGTGCCAGCACCTACCGGGGGACAGGGACCTACGAGCAGTACTTC. As protein: CASTYRGTGTYEQYF.

This clonotype has ten or more counts. V and J are TRBV28 and TRBJ2-7; TRBD1 matches at 8 bases. The CDR3 totals 17 residues. The ends lost 1 base at V and 1 base at J; junction bases unmatched: 9. Germline-derived CDR1 and CDR2 are MDHEN and SYDVKM. CDR3 nucleotide sequence: TGTGCCAGCAGTTTATCCGTATCAGGGGGCCTATCCTACGAGCAGTACTTC. This encodes CASSLSVSGGLSYEQYF.

This clonotype was picked up many times. J is TRBJ2-7 and V is TRBV2; TRBD2 is a possible D gene (6 bases). Per germline, CDR1 SNHLY and CDR2 FYNNEI. Trimming removed 5 bases at V and 1 base at J, with 9 bases between. The CDR3 extends over 13 amino acids. The CDR3 bases are TGTGCCAGCAGTTACGGGACTTCCTACGAGCAGTACTTC. Protein sequence: CASSYGTSYEQYF. Full variable domain (outside the CDR3, taken from reference TRBV2 and TRBJ2-7): EPEVTQTPSHQVTQMGQEVILRCVPISNHLYFYWYRQILGQKVEFLVSFYNNEISEKSEIFDDQFSVERPDGSNFTLKIRSTKLEDSAMYFCASSYGTSYEQYFGPGTRLTVT.

This clonotype was detected ten times or more. The chain carries TRBV6-1 and TRBJ2-7; possible D gene TRBD1, 5 bases. Germline V gene sequence: CDR1 MNHNS, CDR2 SASEGT. Trimming pared 1 base from V and 0 bases from J, leaving 7 bases between. The CDR3 totals 14 residues. In nucleotides, the CDR3 is TGTGCCAGCAGTGAAGGGACAAGCTCCTACGAGCAGTACTTC. It specifies CASSEGTSSYEQYF.

This chain connects TRBV15 to TRBJ2-5, with D hard to call. Germline CDR1 reads LNHNV; CDR2 reads YYDKDF (reference sequence). The V and J ends lost 0 bases and 4 bases respectively, with 9 bases between them. This CDR3 region has 14 residues. The CDR3 loop reads CATSRDPNGETQYF. The CDR3 region has the DNA TGTGCCACCAGCAGAGATCCCAATGGAGAGACCCAGTACTTC. The full variable domain, with the rest looked up from reference TRBV15 and TRBJ2-5, is DAMVIQNPRYQVTQFGKPVTLSCSQTLNHNVMYWYQQKSSQAPKLLFHYYDKDFNNEADTPDNFQSRRPNTSFCFLDIRSPGLGDTAMYLCATSRDPNGETQYFGPGTRLLVL.

This clonotype was found many times. The chain links TRBV5-5 to TRBJ2-5; 8 positions agree with TRBD1. Trimming took 3 bases from V and 5 from J; bases not matched to a gene: 12. The CDR3 is made up of 16 amino acids. CDR1 and CDR2 from the germline V gene are SGHKS and YYEKEE (reference sequence). The DNA for the CDR3 is TGTGCCAGCAGCTCCAAATATGACGACAGGGGTGAGACCCAGTACTTC. This sequence encodes CASSSKYDDRGETQYF.

This clonotype was detected only a few times. The chain couples TRBV25-1 to TRBJ2-3, with 7 bases aligning to TRBD2. This CDR3 is built from 14 residues. V was pared by 3 bases and J by 1 base, with 1 base of the junction left unmatched. CDR1 and CDR2 from the germline V gene are MGHDK and SYGVNS. In DNA form, the CDR3 reads TGTGCCAGCAGTGAGGGGGGGGGCACAGATACGCAGTATTTT. Its translation is CASSEGGGTDTQYF.

This clonotype turned up a few times. The chain employs TRBV6-2 or TRBV6-3 and TRBJ2-1; 9 bases are a match to TRBD2. The V segment lost 0 bases and the J segment 4 bases; nucleotides outside the gene matches: 10. Germline CDR1 reads MNHEY; CDR2 reads SVGEGT. The CDR3 extends over 18 amino acids. CDR3 loop: CASSYSIVRTSAYNEQFF. The CDR3 coding sequence is TGTGCCAGCAGTTACTCGATTGTTCGGACTAGCGCTTACAATGAGCAGTTCTTC.

Many counts were recorded for this clonotype. The chain carries TRBV27 and TRBJ2-1; D is undetermined. Germline-derived CDR1 and CDR2 are MNHEY and SMNVEV (reference sequence). The length of the CDR3 is 14 residues. Trimming removed 7 bases at V and 5 bases at J, with 15 bases between. DNA of the CDR3: TGTGCCAGCAAACCTCGTAGCCTACACAATGAGCAGTTCTTC. It is translated as CASKPRSLHNEQFF.

Note on this clonotype: Just one base apart from a much larger clone, this may be a read error. This chain connects TRBV24-1 to TRBJ2-1, with a weak D call TRBD2 (6 bases). CDR3 length: 15 amino acids. From germline, CDR1 is KGHDR and CDR2 SFDVKD. The CDR3 DNA reads TGTGCCGCCAGTGATTCTTGGGGGGTGCATAATGAGCAGTTCTTC. Amino acids: CAASDSWGVHNEQFF.

The sample holds a few counts of this clonotype. V and J are TRBV7-9 and TRBJ2-3; 10 bases fit TRBD2. The CDR3 loop spans 16 amino acids. Germline V gene lookup returns CDR1 SEHNR and CDR2 FQNEAQ (reference sequence). With 4 bases clipped from V and 4 bases from J, the junction kept 8 bases outside the gene matches. Written as DNA, the CDR3 is TGTGCCAGCAGCTCCTTAAGCGGGAGGGGCCCAGATACGCAGTATTTT. Its protein is CASSSLSGRGPDTQYF.

This rearrangement joins TRBV10-3 to TRBJ1-5; weak D call: TRBD1 (5 bases). Germline V gene data show CDR1 as ENHRY and CDR2 as SYGVKD. Trimming pared 3 bases from V and 3 bases from J, leaving 9 bases between. The CDR3 sequence is 14 residues long. The CDR3 DNA is TGTGCCATCAGTGACGACAGCCCCAATCAGCCCCAGCATTTT. Translation: CAISDDSPNQPQHF.

This clonotype was seen many times. CDR3 sequence reads: CASSQEHRGRGGAFF. The CDR3 region has the DNA TGTGCCAGCAGCCAAGAACACAGGGGCCGGGGCGGCGCTTTCTTT. The chain joins TRBV3-1 to TRBJ1-1; TRBD1 aligns across 7 bases. The CDR3 is 15 residues long. CDR1 and CDR2 (germline): LGHDT, YNNKEL (reference sequence). Germline trimming cut 0 bases from V and 11 bases from J; bases unmatched to any gene: 12.

This clonotype occurred many times. The V call is TRBV2, the J call TRBJ2-7; 9 bases line up with TRBD2. Germline CDR1 is SNHLY and CDR2 is FYNNEI. The J segment lost 2 bases and the V segment lost 9 bases, leaving 8 bases of the junction unmatched. This CDR3 is built from 14 residues. CDR3 sequence: CASVQASGAYEQYF. CDR3 sequence (DNA): TGTGCCAGTGTCCAGGCTAGCGGGGCCTACGAGCAGTACTTC.

This clonotype has ten or more counts. The gene calls are TRBV28 and TRBJ2-5, with D hard to call. CDR3 length: 17 amino acids. Trimming removed 3 bases at V and 0 bases at J, with 17 bases between. Germline V gene data show CDR1 as MDHEN and CDR2 as SYDVKM. Here the CDR3 DNA reads TGTGCCAGCAGTTTTCGCCCTTTCGGGCAGCACCAAGAGACCCAGTACTTC. Its protein is CASSFRPFGQHQETQYF.

Ten or more counts support this clonotype. The chain carries TRBV27 and TRBJ2-5, with D possibly TRBD1 on 5 matching bases. Per the germline V gene, CDR1 is MNHEY and CDR2 is SMNVEV (reference sequence). The CDR3 contains 14 residues. With 5 bases removed from V and 4 bases from J, the gap between germline ends came to 14 bases. CDR3 loop: CASSQAGKLETQYF. The CDR3 coding sequence is TGTGCCAGCAGTCAGGCAGGGAAACTAGAGACCCAGTACTTC.